The following is a T cell receptor (beta chain) sequence with its context. This clone was counted once. What antigen it recognizes has not been identified. Base qualities are not recorded, but no much larger clone differs from it by a single base. Each clonotype received, on average, around 10x coverage in deep resolution sequencing performed on a MiSeq, where the target depth lay between 1 in 1 million and 1 in 200,000 T cells. The immunoSEQ hsTCRB Kit was used to generate the TCR beta libraries. On the study's bioinformatics: Data were analyzed with ImmunoSEQ Data Assistant and ImmunoSEQ Analyzer, with V, D and J genes assigned per IMGT definitions. Clonality was computed as one minus normalized Shannon entropy of productive rearrangement frequencies, ranging from 0 to 1. Only overrepresented clonotypes making up at least 0.05% of the repertoire of each patient were included in the public clonotype analysis. About a dozen age-matched healthy donor repertoires from immuneACCESS served as clonality controls. Drawn from immuneACCESS, this table holds only the in-frame rearrangements with V and J called that TCRdb kept. Clones are partly lost; checked studies trace under half to an unresolved V gene and leave the rest unexplained. V, J and clone size are those of that table, while D and trimming were read from the DNA. The sample table contains about 140,000 clones; only one count was recorded for 70% to 90% of them. Clones ranked in the top ten supply roughly 7.6% of the sample.

For TCR beta library preparation, about 2.2 micrograms of genomic DNA was extracted from cryopreserved PBMCs. Longitudinal blood samples from CLL patients receiving ibrutinib monotherapy were subjected to high-throughput TCR beta sequencing. The patients were enrolled in a single-center, open-label phase 2 trial of ibrutinib monotherapy. Trimming costs V 6 bases and J 0 bases, and their ends lie 12 bases apart. Taken from cysteine to phenylalanine, the CDR3 has 15 residues. Of all the DNA, just the CDR3 is kept, 45 bases in frame from base 1. From the germline V gene, CDR1 is SNHLY and CDR2 is FYNNEI. The data are from a study of cytotoxic CD8 clonotypes in ibrutinib-treated CLL (dated by TCRdb to 2020 to 2022). Describing the broader study: In this cohort, about 16 patients were treatment-naive and roughly 10 were relapsed/refractory, while around 18 had unmutated IGHV. Responses were partial in approximately 24 patients and complete in 2; after median 68 months follow-up, around 14 stayed in remission and about twelve progressed. Response samples were taken after a median of approximately 13 months on treatment, ranging from about 6 to 40 months. Samples averaged about 260,000 productive templates and tens of thousands of productive rearrangements. Longitudinal samples were obtainable from about 30% of the roughly 90 participants in the trial. Cryopreserved peripheral blood mononuclear cells were obtained prior to treatment, at the time of response, and at either disease progression or sustained remission. Every sample from remission and from progressive disease was obtained while the patients were still on ibrutinib.

Broader findings and caveats from the paper: Lymph node repertoires were not examined, and the timing of sampling was not matched between patients in sustained remission and those whose disease progressed. At baseline, clonality was higher than in age-matched healthy donors and showed a strong correlation with circulating CD8+ T-cell counts. Clonality increased at ibrutinib response, stayed stable in sustained remission, and fell back toward baseline at progression. Public clonotypes were rare and either shrank or stayed stable during treatment, and the rise in clonality at ibrutinib response reflected expansion of private clonotypes.

The V gene is TRBV2 and the J gene is TRBJ1-3, with no reliable assignment of the D segment. The specimen comprised PBMCs, sampled after 36 months of ibrutinib treatment. The receptor comes from a human donor with chronic lymphocytic leukemia. The CDR3 region has the sequence CASRARIGSGNTIYF. The DNA reads as follows: TGTGCCAGCAGGGCGAGAATCGGCTCTGGAAACACCATATATTTT.